This T cell receptor beta chain derives from a study of vaccination and CD4 T cells after COVID-19. Treatment in this sample: approximately 10-day PBMC culture with coronavirus spike peptide pools or control peptides (ViraFEST assay). For ViraFEST, peptide pools expanded antigen-specific T cells, after which the TCRs were sequenced. Scientists ran DNA taken from cultured CD4+ T cells through the Oncomine TCR Beta short-read assay for sequencing. Via MiXCR, TCRdb re-called the PCR reads, giving one row per CDR3 protein. The sample contains approximately 15,000 distinct CDR3 sequences, 61% of which appear only once. Germline V gene sequence: CDR1 GTSNPN, CDR2 SVGIG (reference sequence). V lost 2 bases to trimming and J lost 8 bases, with 15 bases between them. The CDR3 runs 13 residues. Remarks on this clonotype: Antigen: not known.

Sequencing input: CD4+ T cells from blood, cultured in vitro. This chain connects TRBV30 to TRBJ1-2, with a possible D match to TRBD1 (6 bases). The origin of this receptor is a human donor who had recovered from COVID-19. The CDR3 DNA reads TGTGCCTGGAGTCCCGGATTCGGGGGCGGCTACACCTTC. Translation gives CAWSPGFGGGYTF. Full variable domain (outside the CDR3, taken from reference TRBV30 and TRBJ1-2): SQTIHQWPATLVQPVGSPLSLECTVEGTSNPNLYWYRQAAGRGLQLLFYSVGIGQISSEVPQNLSASRPQDRQFILSSKKLLLSDSGFYLCAWSPGFGGGYTFGSGTRLTVV.